This paragraph covers one T cell receptor (beta chain) sequence. This clone was seen once. This clone's antigen is unknown. No per-base quality is available; no much larger clone lies one base away. The sample holds other DNA sequences that translate to the same CDR3. This sample was included in a study of shared clonotypes between healthy human individuals (TCRdb year 2020). For context, the study as a whole: A couple of women and a few men aged 18 to 49 years were included in the cohort. For each donor, CD4 naive and CD4 memory were each given three plates, CD8 naive was given two plates, and CD8 memory was given one plate. To estimate repertoire size and how much clonotype sharing occurs between individuals, the study deeply sequenced the blood TCR repertoires of about 5 healthy adults. Different laboratories and diverse techniques were used to prepare libraries and sequence TCR repertoires, to increase sequencing depth and limit assay-specific biases. Leukapheresis yielded between about 0.85 and 10 billion PBMCs per donor. Study-level results and caveats: Sampling was restricted to blood, and TCR repertoires in tissue are likely to differ from TCR repertoires in blood. Based on pairwise subsampling, the degree of clonotype sharing among donors was expected to be affected by sequencing depth. Larger estimated clonotype richness was generally found for naive subsets than for memory subsets. The genetic and exposure-history diversity represented was limited by the small number of donors. Higher generation probabilities were observed for clonotypes shared by all four sorted-subset donors than for non-shared clonotypes. Sharing across a handful of donors was observed for around 5% of naive CD4, over 3% of naive CD8, over 2% of memory CD4, and roughly 0.43% of memory CD8 clonotypes. Incomplete sequencing was indicated by rarefaction of sorted-subset datasets, despite the large sequencing depth.

CD8 naive samples were CD45RO-negative cells positively selected for CCR7, giving a CD45RA+CCR7+ population that excluded TemRA cells. The donors were healthy, HIV-negative adults who had no recently reported acute infections or vaccinations. All donors were Caucasian adults living in Nashville, Tennessee, USA. Blood was obtained by leukapheresis, after which PBMCs were separated by Ficoll-Histopaque density gradient centrifugation and cryopreserved in liquid nitrogen vapor phase. Analytical flow cytometry was used to check the purity and quantity of every magnetically sorted T cell population. Genomic DNA was isolated from every sorted fraction and measured by UV absorbance on a Nanodrop 2000c. TCR CDR3 regions were amplified from genomic DNA by multiplex PCR using the deep immunoSEQ assay. Genomic DNA extracted from each cell subset was distributed evenly over all wells of several immunoSEQ 96-well plates, and each plate served as one replicate. For sorted subsets, around 200 ng genomic DNA, equal to tens of thousands of T cell genomes, was loaded into each replicate PCR. Purified libraries were quantified with a Qubit 3.0 fluorometer, sized on a Bioanalyzer 2100, and re-quantified with the KAPA Library Quantification kit. Every immunoSEQ 96-well plate was sequenced on a dedicated single-read 150-cycle Illumina NextSeq 550 flow cell. For the original study's pipeline: Because the immunoSEQ output included only junctional sequences and no quality scores, the filtering could not be the same as the filtering used for full-length reads. Sequences were annotated with PyIR, a Python wrapper for IgBLAST v1.9, using IMGT germline references to assign V/J genes and CDR3. Reads with weak V/J assignments (E-value above 1e-6), missing CDR3, stop codons, out-of-frame junctions, or ambiguous translated residues were removed. V3J clonotypes were defined as sequences sharing the same inferred V gene, J gene, and CDR3 amino acid sequence. Percentage overlap between repertoires was calculated by dividing the number of shared unique clonotypes by the size of the smaller repertoire. RTK rarefaction, the Chao1 estimator, and Recon v2.1 estimates of unobserved clonotypes were used to assess repertoire richness. OLGA was used to compute generation probabilities for all TCRbeta clonotypes that the gDNA method yielded from a few donors. Imported from immuneACCESS, the table was reduced by TCRdb to in-frame sequences with V and J called. These copies leave out some clones; in studies compared against another copy, an unresolved V gene accounts for under half, and the cause of the remainder is not known. Clone size and V and J calls were adopted from that table, with D and trimming inferred from the DNA. The sample includes around 2,100,000 clones, with around 96% observed a single time. The ten largest account for 1% to 1.5% of the sample.

As encoded in the germline V gene, CDR1 is SQVTM while CDR2 is ANQGSEA. Germline trimming amounts to 5 bases on V and 1 base on J, with 1 as the count of junction bases outside the gene matches. The CDR3 spans 13 residues, from the cysteine through the phenylalanine. Only the CDR3 DNA is retained, 39 bases long and in frame from the first base. The TCR comes from a young man in good health. The sequenced sample consisted of naive CD8+ T cells sorted from blood. Read against the paper, the sample's cell subset or site label means: CD45RA+CCR7+. The chain links TRBV29-1 with TRBJ2-2; 7 central nucleotides agree with TRBD1. Here the CDR3 is given as CSVWTGNTGELFF. The DNA sequence reads TGCAGCGTTTGGACAGGGAACACCGGGGAGCTGTTTTTT.